This T cell receptor (beta chain) was identified in a study of T cell responses to AZD1222 COVID-19 vaccine. The data were produced by immunoSEQ multiplex PCR, yet TCRdb's version contains in-frame clones alone and is incomplete. The sample carries around 100,000 clones, 92% recorded once. Between the trimmed V and J ends, which lost 4 bases and 0 bases, there was a span of 12 bases. The CDR3 contains 15 residues. CDR1 and CDR2 (germline): SGHTA, FQGNSA. The sequence came from an adult in good health. The sequencing here drew on peripheral blood, taken on day 0 of AZD1222 vaccination. This chain uses TRBV7-2 with TRBJ1-1; D is undetermined. The CDR3 coding sequence is TGTGCCAGCAGCTCCGGATATAGAATGAACACTGAAGCTTTCTTT. It codes for CASSSGYRMNTEAFF.